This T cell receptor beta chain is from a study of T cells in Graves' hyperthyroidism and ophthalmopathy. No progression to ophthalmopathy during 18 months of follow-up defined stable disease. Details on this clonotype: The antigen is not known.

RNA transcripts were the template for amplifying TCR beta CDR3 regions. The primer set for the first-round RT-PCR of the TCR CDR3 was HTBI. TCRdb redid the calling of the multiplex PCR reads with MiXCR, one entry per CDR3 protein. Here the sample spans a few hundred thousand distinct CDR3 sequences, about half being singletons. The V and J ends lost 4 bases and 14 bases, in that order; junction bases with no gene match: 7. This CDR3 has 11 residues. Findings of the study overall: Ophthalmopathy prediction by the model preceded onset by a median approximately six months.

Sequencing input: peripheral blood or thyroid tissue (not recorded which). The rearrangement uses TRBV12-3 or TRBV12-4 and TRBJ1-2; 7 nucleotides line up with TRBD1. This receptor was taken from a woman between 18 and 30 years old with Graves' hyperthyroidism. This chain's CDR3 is CASSSRDRLTF. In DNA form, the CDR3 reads TGTGCCAGCAGTTCTCGGGACAGACTAACCTTC.